This entry concerns a single TCR beta chain. Its specificity is not known. This record comes from a study of post-analysis software for immune sequencing data. Study-wide background: Multiple sclerosis in the patients followed relapsing-remitting, secondary progressive and progressive-relapsing courses.

V gave up 4 bases and J gave up 1 base, with 11 bases separating them. Germline lookup yields CDR1 SEHNR and CDR2 FQNEAQ (reference sequence). The length of the CDR3 is 15 residues. Regarding the study as a whole: When patients were compared with controls, a handful of TRBV segments were more frequent, TRBV5-6, TRBV5-1 and TRBV20-1 among them. Batch-mates among the samples co-clustered strongly by F measure. Comparison with controls showed significantly lower normalized Chao1 diversity in multiple sclerosis patients.

Unique molecular identifiers featured in each of the TCR beta cDNA libraries. The T cell input of about 1 to 10 million gave roughly 460,000 cDNA molecules. TCRdb re-derived calls from the PCR reads in MiXCR, one entry per CDR3 protein. The table includes about 770,000 distinct CDR3 sequences, 35% to 55% detected once. The chain has TRBV7-9 and TRBJ2-1; D call uncertain. The clonotype originates from a girl aged 10-17 years with multiple sclerosis. Sequenced material: blood. Here the CDR3 DNA reads TGTGCCAGCAGCTCCTCCCTTAGGTCCTACAATGAGCAGTTCTTC. Its protein is CASSSSLRSYNEQFF.